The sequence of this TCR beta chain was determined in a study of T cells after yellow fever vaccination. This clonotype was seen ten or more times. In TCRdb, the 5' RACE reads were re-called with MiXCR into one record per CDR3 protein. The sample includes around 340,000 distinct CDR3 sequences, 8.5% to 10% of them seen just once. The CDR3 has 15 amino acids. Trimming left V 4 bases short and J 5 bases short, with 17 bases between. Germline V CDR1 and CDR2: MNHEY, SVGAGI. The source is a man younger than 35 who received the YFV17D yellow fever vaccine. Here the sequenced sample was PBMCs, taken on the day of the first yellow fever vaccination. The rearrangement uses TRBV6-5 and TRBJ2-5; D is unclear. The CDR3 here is CASSSQWSSAETQYF. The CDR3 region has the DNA TGTGCCAGCAGTTCCCAATGGTCTTCGGCGGAGACCCAGTACTTC.